These T cell receptor beta chains were read from a single sample in a study of molecular identifiers for immune sequencing clone quantification. TCRdb re-derived calls from the PCR reads in MiXCR, one entry per CDR3 protein. The sample holds about 640,000 distinct CDR3 sequences; about 20% are singletons and the top ten take approximately 0.9%. Sequencing was performed on naive CD8+ T cells from blood, with Jurkat cell RNA spiked in. Receptor source: a human donor in good health. Some libraries in this study had Jurkat cell RNA spiked in. The CDR3 runs from the conserved cysteine through the conserved F or W. The order of the fields is CDR3 protein, CDR3 DNA, J gene, clone size, V gene, D gene. D genes are given only for firm matches. Rows may omit the clone size; those that give it use once, few, many or a size class.

CASSFLSSLQETQYF TGTGCCAGCAGCTTTCTAAGTTCTCTCCAAGAGACCCAGTACTTC TRBJ2-5 many TRBV5-6 .
CSAEGNEQFF TGCAGCGCAGAGGGGAATGAGCAGTTCTTC TRBJ2-1 many TRBV29-1 .
CASRSIFSGAPAKNIQYF TGTGCAAGTCGCTCAATATTCTCCGGGGCGCCAGCCAAAAACATTCAGTACTTC TRBJ2-4 . TRBV12-2 .
CASSYSTTGLENEQYF TGTGCCAGCAGTTACTCGACCACAGGTTTGGAAAACGAGCAGTACTTC TRBJ2-7 many TRBV6-2/TRBV6-3 .
CASQGGELFF TGTGCCTCTCAGGGCGGGGAGCTGTTTTTT TRBJ2-2 many TRBV19 .
CASSLGTGFVEAFF TGTGCCAGCAGCTTAGGGACAGGCTTTGTTGAGGCTTTCTTT TRBJ1-1 many TRBV7-9 TRBD1
CASSLFQGLDTEAFF TGTGCCAGCAGTCTCTTTCAGGGGCTGGACACTGAAGCTTTCTTT TRBJ1-1 few TRBV28 .
CASSAGTDTQYF TGTGCCAGCAGCGCCGGCACAGATACGCAGTATTTT TRBJ2-3 many TRBV7-6 .
CASSFQGGVSEQYF TGTGCCAGCAGTTTTCAGGGGGGAGTATCCGAGCAGTACTTC TRBJ2-7 many TRBV27 .
CASSLAGVYLGYTF TGTGCCAGCAGCTTAGCTGGTGTTTATTTGGGCTACACCTTC TRBJ1-2 few TRBV7-9 .
CASSIVTGTGGTEAFF TGTGCCAGTAGTATAGTAACAGGAACGGGGGGAACTGAAGCTTTCTTT TRBJ1-1 few TRBV19 .
CASSSGDRGYEQYF TGTGCCAGCAGCTCGGGGGACAGGGGCTACGAGCAGTACTTC TRBJ2-7 many TRBV13 TRBD1
CASGLDGTSDTGELFF TGTGCTAGTGGTTTGGACGGGACTAGCGACACCGGGGAGCTGTTTTTT TRBJ2-2 many TRBV12-5 TRBD2
CASSLELGTGELNEQFF TGTGCCAGCAGCTTAGAACTGGGGACAGGGGAATTAAATGAGCAGTTCTTC TRBJ2-1 few TRBV7-7 TRBD1
CASAFSNKLNEKLFF TGTGCCAGCGCGTTTTCGAACAAACTAAATGAAAAACTGTTTTTT TRBJ1-4 . TRBV6-5 .
CASSVTGPGTEAFF TGTGCCAGCAGTGTGACAGGCCCGGGCACTGAAGCTTTCTTT TRBJ1-1 . TRBV12-3/TRBV12-4 .
CASSPAGPNNEQFF TGTGCCAGCAGCCCCGCCGGGCCTAACAATGAGCAGTTCTTC TRBJ2-1 many TRBV7-8 .
CASSLSGTAYGYTF TGTGCCAGCAGCCTCTCCGGGACAGCATATGGCTACACCTTC TRBJ1-2 many TRBV14 TRBD1
CASSPIGGSGDTQYF TGTGCCAGCAGCCCTATAGGGGGATCTGGAGATACGCAGTATTTT TRBJ2-3 many TRBV6-5 .
CASRERGGYGCTF TGTGCCAGCAGGGAAAGAGGAGGCTATGGCTGCACCTTC TRBJ1-2 . TRBV6-1 .
CASSHELEEKLFF TGTGCCAGCAGCCACGAGTTGGAAGAAAAACTGTTTTTT TRBJ1-4 many TRBV7-9 .
CASSITQGPGDTQYF TGTGCCAGTAGTATAACCCAGGGACCGGGGGATACGCAGTATTTT TRBJ2-3 many TRBV19 .
CASSFSYATDTEAFF TGTGCCAGCAGCTTTTCTTACGCTACCGACACTGAAGCTTTCTTT TRBJ1-1 many TRBV7-8 .
CASLNLPGVTEAFF TGTGCCAGCCTCAACCTCCCGGGGGTCACTGAAGCTTTCTTT TRBJ1-1 few TRBV19 .
CASSLFGLAGDPGANVLTF TGTGCCAGCAGTTTATTCGGACTAGCGGGGGATCCAGGGGCCAACGTCCTGACTTTC TRBJ2-6 few TRBV27 TRBD2
CASSTGTGDIVGNQPQHF TGTGCCAGCAGCACCGGGACAGGGGATATAGTCGGCAATCAGCCCCAGCATTTT TRBJ1-5 many TRBV2 TRBD1
CSAPTSGIYEQYF TGCAGTGCCCCGACTAGCGGGATCTACGAGCAGTACTTC TRBJ2-7 many TRBV20-1 TRBD2
CAGSVLGTAVSYEQYF TGTGCCGGCAGCGTACTCGGGACAGCGGTCTCCTACGAGCAGTACTTC TRBJ2-7 . TRBV9 TRBD1
CASSARTSGYQETQYF TGTGCCAGCAGCGCGCGGACTAGCGGGTACCAAGAGACCCAGTACTTC TRBJ2-5 . TRBV11-3 TRBD2
CASSPVGTYNEQFF TGCGCCAGCAGCCCGGTAGGAACCTACAATGAGCAGTTCTTC TRBJ2-1 . TRBV4-3 .
CASSPGSGGLSSTYEQYF TGCGCCAGCAGCCCGGGATCCGGGGGCCTTTCCTCAACCTACGAGCAGTACTTC TRBJ2-7 . TRBV4-3 .
CASSRVGTEETQYF TGCGCCAGCAGCCGCGTCGGGACAGAAGAGACCCAGTACTTC TRBJ2-5 few TRBV4-1 TRBD1
CASRDSSSYEQYF TGTGCCAGCCGGGACAGCAGCTCCTACGAGCAGTACTTC TRBJ2-7 many TRBV14 TRBD1
CASSRKGLVDEKLFF TGTGCCAGCAGCCGAAAGGGACTGGTGGATGAAAAACTGTTTTTT TRBJ1-4 many TRBV5-4 .
CASSSTGTSGSADTQYF TGTGCCAGCAGCTCAACCGGGACTAGCGGGAGCGCAGATACGCAGTATTTT TRBJ2-3 many TRBV5-4 TRBD2
CASSQGLGLRINNEQFF TGTGCCAGCAGCCAAGGTCTCGGACTGCGAATTAACAATGAGCAGTTCTTC TRBJ2-1 . TRBV4-2 .
CASSLRGAVGYEQYF TGTGCCAGCAGCTTGCGGGGGGCTGTAGGTTACGAGCAGTACTTC TRBJ2-7 few TRBV5-3 TRBD2
CASSRDSAHQPQHF TGTGCCAGTAGTAGGGACAGCGCCCATCAGCCCCAGCATTTT TRBJ1-5 . TRBV19 TRBD1
CASSIGVGSYEQYF TGTGCCAGTAGTATCGGGGTCGGTTCCTACGAGCAGTACTTC TRBJ2-7 . TRBV19 .
CASTPEGGAVDEVFF TGTGCCAGCACCCCTGAAGGAGGGGCAGTCGACGAAGTTTTCTTT TRBJ1-1 many TRBV7-9 .
CAWSESGDHNEQFF TGTGCCTGGAGTGAGAGCGGAGACCACAATGAGCAGTTCTTC TRBJ2-1 once TRBV30 .
CASSPRTPYGYTF TGTGCCAGCAGCCCACGGACCCCCTATGGCTACACCTTC TRBJ1-2 few TRBV7-9 .
CASSIEDTDTQYF TGTGCCAGTAGTATAGAGGACACAGATACGCAGTATTTT TRBJ2-3 . TRBV19 .
CASRGARYNEQFF TGTGCCAGTCGAGGGGCACGATACAATGAGCAGTTCTTC TRBJ2-1 . TRBV6-5 .
CASSSSPGLGKYGYTF TGTGCCAGCAGTTCCTCCCCGGGCCTCGGGAAGTATGGCTACACCTTC TRBJ1-2 . TRBV27 .
CASSSFTSESYNEQFF TGTGCCAGCAGCTCTTTCACTAGCGAATCCTACAATGAGCAGTTCTTC TRBJ2-1 many TRBV11-2 TRBD2
CASSSYSGKGTGELFF TGTGCCAGCAGTTCGTATAGCGGGAAGGGCACCGGGGAGCTGTTTTTT TRBJ2-2 . TRBV11-2 TRBD2
CSAETGINEQFF TGCAGCGCCGAGACAGGGATAAATGAGCAGTTCTTC TRBJ2-1 few TRBV29-1 TRBD1
CASSVVKDLHTEAFF TGTGCCAGCAGCGTAGTGAAAGACCTACACACTGAAGCTTTCTTT TRBJ1-1 many TRBV9 .
CASSSVGTGFYEQYF TGTGCCAGCAGTTCCGTCGGGACAGGGTTCTACGAGCAGTACTTC TRBJ2-7 few TRBV7-2 TRBD1
CAWSGGTGSWNEQFF TGTGCCTGGAGTGGAGGAACAGGGAGTTGGAATGAGCAGTTCTTC TRBJ2-1 few TRBV30 .
CASSQQGLGTDTQYF TGTGCCAGCAGCCAACAGGGGTTGGGCACAGATACGCAGTATTTT TRBJ2-3 many TRBV9 TRBD1